The 17 T cell receptor beta chains given below trace back to one sample, sequenced in a study of CD8 T cells in ankylosing spondylitis. Study-level findings and limits: A motif in TCR beta, a set of under ten highly homologous variants, appeared characteristic of ankylosing spondylitis blood.

A single record per CDR3 protein comes from TCRdb applying MiXCR to the 5' RACE reads. The sample yields some 400,000 distinct CDR3 sequences, approximately 20% seen once. These receptors' targets are unknown. Specimen: blood, either unsorted or a sorted T cell fraction (not recorded which). The source is a male donor with ankylosing spondylitis.

This chain uses TRBV10-1 with TRBJ2-6; D remains unclear. V dropped 3 bases and J dropped 0 bases, with 6 bases sitting between them. The germline V gene has CDR1 WNHNN and CDR2 SYGVQD (reference sequence). The CDR3 totals 15 residues. The CDR3 DNA reads TGCGCCAGCAGTGATCCGAGCTCTGGGGCCAACGTCCTGACTTTC. Translated, it gives CASSDPSSGANVLTF.

This chain joins TRBV11-3 and TRBJ1-5, with D perhaps matching TRBD1 (5 bases). Germline V CDR1 and CDR2: SGHNT, YENEEA. The CDR3 loop spans 11 amino acids. Trimming stripped 11 bases from V and 1 base from J, with 6 bases between. The CDR3 DNA follows: TGTGCCGGGGGAAGCAATCAGCCCCAGCATTTT. Translation gives CAGGSNQPQHF.

V gene TRBV11-2 combines with J gene TRBJ1-2; the D is unclear. The CDR3 contains 15 residues. Germline V gene data show CDR1 as SGHAT and CDR2 as FQNNGV. Trimming took off 0 bases at V and 9 bases at J, with 17 bases between the two ends. Here the CDR3 DNA reads TGTGCCAGCAGCTTAGACCCCTTGGAGGGTTTTAGCTACACCTTC. The encoded protein is CASSLDPLEGFSYTF.

This chain links TRBV6-2 or TRBV6-3 with TRBJ2-5, with D perhaps TRBD2 (6 bases). V lost 6 bases, J lost 1 base, and 18 bases lay in between. In germline, CDR1 is MNHEY, CDR2 SVGEGT. CDR3 length: 16 amino acids. The CDR3 region is CASRTRAGKGQETQYF. The CDR3, as DNA: TGTGCCAGCAGAACGAGGGCGGGGAAGGGCCAAGAGACCCAGTACTTC.

The chain recombines TRBV10-2 with TRBJ1-2; 11 nucleotides align to TRBD1. In germline, CDR1 is WSHSY, CDR2 SAAADI. With V trimmed by 8 bases and J by 8 bases, 10 bases remained unmatched. The CDR3 is made up of 14 amino acids. CDR3 coding DNA: TGCGCCAGCGGAGACCGGGACAGGGGGGAGGGCTACACCTTC. This codes for CASGDRDRGEGYTF.

This clonotype turned up a few times. In DNA form, the CDR3 reads TGTGCCAGTAGTTCACTACGGGACGGAAGCACAGATACGCAGTATTTT. It yields the protein CASSSLRDGSTDTQYF. The rearrangement joins TRBV19 to TRBJ2-3; D assignment may be TRBD1 or TRBD2 (5 bases each). This CDR3 has 16 amino acids. CDR1 and CDR2 from the germline V gene are LNHDA and SQIVND (reference sequence). Deletions cut 5 bases from V and 0 bases from J, with 15 bases between.

The chain joins TRBV12-3 or TRBV12-4 to TRBJ2-7, with 10 bases lining up with TRBD2. The ends lost 5 bases at V and 2 bases at J; junction bases unmatched: 6. The CDR3 sequence is 15 residues long. In DNA form, the CDR3 reads TGTGCCAGCAGTCTTACTAGCGGGAAGACCTACGAGCAGTACTTC. It specifies CASSLTSGKTYEQYF.

The chain links TRBV6-5 to TRBJ1-4; D is perhaps TRBD1 (5 bases). V shed 0 bases and J shed 8 bases, with 16 bases lying between them. This CDR3 contains 16 residues. CDR1 and CDR2 (germline): MNHEY, SVGAGI. This chain's CDR3 is CASSYSWGRAREKLFF. For the CDR3, the DNA is TGTGCCAGCAGTTACTCCTGGGGCAGGGCTAGAGAAAAACTGTTTTTT.

The J gene is TRBJ2-1, the V gene TRBV20-1; possibly TRBD2 for D (5 bases). Looked up from germline, CDR1 is DFQATT and CDR2 is SNEGSKA (reference sequence). Trimming removed 7 bases from V and 0 bases from J, with 10 bases in between. There are 13 residues in the CDR3. CDR3 DNA: TGCAGTGTTTGGACTCGCTCCTACAATGAGCAGTTCTTC. It specifies CSVWTRSYNEQFF.

V gene TRBV3-1 combines with J gene TRBJ2-5; a possible D gene is TRBD2 (5 bases). From germline, CDR1 is LGHDT and CDR2 YNNKEL (reference sequence). Trimming stripped 1 base from V and 1 base from J, with 7 bases between. This CDR3 region has 14 residues. The CDR3 protein is CASSQAGSQETQYF. In DNA form, the CDR3 reads TGTGCCAGCAGCCAAGCGGGAAGCCAAGAGACCCAGTACTTC.

This clonotype appeared a few times. The gene calls are TRBV7-8 and TRBJ2-7, with 12 bases matching TRBD2. This CDR3 is built from 16 residues. V shed 0 bases and J 4 bases; nucleotides not matched to a gene: 4. Germline V gene lookup returns CDR1 SGHVS and CDR2 FQNEAQ. CDR3 protein: CASSLASTSGSYEQYF. The CDR3 DNA sequence: TGTGCCAGCAGCTTAGCATCGACTAGCGGGAGTTACGAGCAGTACTTC.

This clonotype showed up just a few times. This sequence joins TRBV20-1 and TRBJ2-5, with D unclear. The CDR3 has 12 amino acids. The germline gives CDR1 DFQATT, CDR2 SNEGSKA (reference sequence). CDR3: CGPLRDQETQYF. CDR3 nucleotides: TGCGGCCCCCTAAGGGACCAAGAGACCCAGTACTTC.

The chain combines TRBV7-9 with TRBJ2-7; a weak D match, TRBD2 (6 bases). This CDR3 region has 14 residues. Germline CDR1 is SEHNR and CDR2 is FQNEAQ (reference sequence). V lost 5 bases to trimming and J lost 1 base, with 12 bases between them. The CDR3 is CASSPGDWSYEQYF. As DNA, the CDR3 is TGTGCCAGCAGCCCGGGGGACTGGTCCTACGAGCAGTACTTC.

The CDR3 region has the DNA TGTGCCAGCAGCTTAACGTATGAATACAATGAGCAGTTCTTC. Translated, it gives CASSLTYEYNEQFF. This chain uses TRBV7-3 with TRBJ2-1; D uncertain. CDR1 is SGHTA and CDR2 is FQGTGA in the germline V gene. This CDR3 contains 14 residues. Trimming took 0 bases from V and 4 from J, leaving 7 bases between them.

This clonotype turned up a few times. This chain links TRBV20-1 with TRBJ2-3, with D possibly matching TRBD2 (5 bases). In germline, CDR1 is DFQATT, CDR2 SNEGSKA (reference sequence). The CDR3 is 15 residues long. The germline V and J ends were trimmed by 5 bases and 4 bases, with 19 bases remaining between them. CDR3 protein: CSAVGERPPPDTQYF. CDR3 DNA sequence: TGCAGTGCTGTGGGAGAGCGGCCCCCACCAGATACGCAGTATTTT.

This chain uses TRBV7-9 with TRBJ1-4; unclear D gene. CDR1 is SEHNR and CDR2 is FQNEAQ in the germline V gene (reference sequence). Trimming shortened V by 5 bases and J by 13 bases, and 17 bases separated the two germline ends. The CDR3 sequence is 13 residues long. CDR3 amino acids: CASSTTNGVGLFF. CDR3 DNA: TGTGCCAGCAGCACCACGAATGGCGTCGGACTGTTTTTT.

The chain links TRBV30 to TRBJ1-1; D remains unclear. Trimming took off 4 bases at V and 3 bases at J, with 6 bases between the two ends. The CDR3 length is 11 residues. In germline, CDR1 is GTSNPN, CDR2 SVGIG (reference sequence). The CDR3 region has the DNA TGTGCCTGGAACTGGGACACTGAAGCTTTCTTT. This translates into CAWNWDTEAFF. Drawing the rest from reference TRBV30 and TRBJ1-1, the complete variable domain is SQTIHQWPATLVQPVGSPLSLECTVEGTSNPNLYWYRQAAGRGLQLLFYSVGIGQISSEVPQNLSASRPQDRQFILSSKKLLLSDSGFYLCAWNWDTEAFFGQGTRLTVV.